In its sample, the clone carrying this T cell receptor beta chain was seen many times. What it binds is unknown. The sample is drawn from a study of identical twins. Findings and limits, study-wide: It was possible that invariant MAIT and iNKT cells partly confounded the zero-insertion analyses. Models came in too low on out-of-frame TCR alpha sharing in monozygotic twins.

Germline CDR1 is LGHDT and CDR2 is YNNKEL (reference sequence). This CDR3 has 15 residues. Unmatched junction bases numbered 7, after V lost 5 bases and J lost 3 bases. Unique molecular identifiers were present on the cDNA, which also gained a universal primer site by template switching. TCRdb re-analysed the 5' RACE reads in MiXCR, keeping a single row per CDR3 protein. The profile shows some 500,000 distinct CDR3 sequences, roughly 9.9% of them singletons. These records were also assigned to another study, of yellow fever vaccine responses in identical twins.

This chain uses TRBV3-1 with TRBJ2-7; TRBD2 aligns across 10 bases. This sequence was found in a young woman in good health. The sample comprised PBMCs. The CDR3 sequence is CASSKGTSVNYEQYF. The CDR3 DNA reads TGTGCCAGCAGCAAAGGGACTAGCGTTAACTACGAGCAGTACTTC.